This note documents a single T cell receptor beta chain sequence. Trimming stripped 0 bases from V and 7 bases from J, with 4 bases between. The germline V gene encodes CDR1 SGHRS and CDR2 YFSETQ. This CDR3 region has 12 residues. The data originate from a study of shared clonotypes between healthy human individuals. Data came from immunoSEQ multiplex PCR; TCRdb stores just in-frame clones and leaves some out. The sample yields around 440,000 clones, approximately 80% seen once. Sequencing used PBMCs. The receptor was isolated from a woman between 40 and 50 years old in good health. Some clones in this sample may be carry-over from other donors' samples. The gene calls are TRBV5-1 and TRBJ2-2; no clear D gene. CDR3 DNA sequence: TGCGCCAGCAGCTTGGTAAACGGGGAGCTGTTTTTT. Protein product: CASSLVNGELFF. The variable domain in full, with the rest retrieved from reference TRBV5-1 and TRBJ2-2, is KAGVTQTPRYLIKTRGQQVTLSCSPISGHRSVSWYQQTPGQGLQFLFEYFSETQRNKGNFPGRFSGRQFSNSRSEMNVSTLELGDSALYLCASSLVNGELFFGEGSRLTVL.